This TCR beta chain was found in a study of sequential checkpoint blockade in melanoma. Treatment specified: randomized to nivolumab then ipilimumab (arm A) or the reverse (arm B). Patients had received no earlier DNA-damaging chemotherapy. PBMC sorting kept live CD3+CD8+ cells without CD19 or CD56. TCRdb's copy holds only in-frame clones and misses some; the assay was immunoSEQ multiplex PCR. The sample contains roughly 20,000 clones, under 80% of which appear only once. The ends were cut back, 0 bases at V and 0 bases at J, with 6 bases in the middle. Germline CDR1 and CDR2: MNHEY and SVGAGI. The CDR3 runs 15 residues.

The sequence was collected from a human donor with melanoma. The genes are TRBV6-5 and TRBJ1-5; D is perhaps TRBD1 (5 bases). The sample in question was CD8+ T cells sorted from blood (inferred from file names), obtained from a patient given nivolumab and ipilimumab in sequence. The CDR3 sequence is CASSYSQDSNQPQHF. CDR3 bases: TGTGCCAGCAGTTACTCACAGGATAGCAATCAGCCCCAGCATTTT.